Below are 12 T cell receptor beta chains sequenced from a single sample in a study of T cell responses to AZD1222 COVID-19 vaccine. Profiled with immunoSEQ multiplex PCR; TCRdb holds only in-frame clones, not every one. The sample has 72,000 or so clones, less than 85% seen once. Specimen: peripheral blood, collected on day 0 of AZD1222 vaccination. The receptors were sampled from an adult in good health.

J is TRBJ1-3 and V is TRBV12-3 or TRBV12-4, with D tentatively TRBD1 (6 bases). This CDR3 comprises 12 residues. Trimming took off 6 bases at V and 4 bases at J, with 7 bases between the two ends. CDR3 DNA sequence: TGTGCCAGCAGGACAGGCGGAAACACCATATATTTT. Its translation: CASRTGGNTIYF.

This chain uses TRBV7-9 with TRBJ1-4; 7 bases are shared with TRBD1. With 1 base clipped from V and 7 bases from J, the junction kept 6 bases outside the gene matches. The CDR3 sequence is 15 residues long. Germline V gene lookup returns CDR1 SEHNR and CDR2 FQNEAQ (reference sequence). The CDR3 protein is CASSLVAGGFEKLFF. DNA for the CDR3: TGTGCCAGCAGCTTAGTTGCAGGGGGATTTGAAAAACTGTTTTTT.

The chain carries TRBV5-8 and TRBJ2-5; D might be TRBD1 (6 bases). In germline, CDR1 is SGHTS, CDR2 YDEGEE. Deletions cut 3 bases from V and 7 bases from J, with 10 bases between. The CDR3 is made up of 12 amino acids. This CDR3 is CASSSQGRTQYF. Here the CDR3 DNA reads TGTGCCAGCAGCTCTCAGGGGCGGACCCAGTACTTC.

The chain couples TRBV7-9 to TRBJ2-2; 14 bases agree with TRBD2. With 6 bases clipped from V and 4 bases from J, the junction kept 7 bases outside the gene matches. The V gene's germline CDR1 is SEHNR and CDR2 FQNEAQ (reference sequence). This CDR3 contains 17 residues. The CDR3 region is CASRGLAGVSGTGELFF. CDR3 DNA: TGTGCCAGCAGGGGACTAGCGGGAGTCTCGGGCACCGGGGAGCTGTTTTTT.

The gene calls are TRBV7-2 and TRBJ2-2; the D gene is possibly TRBD2 (6 bases). The CDR3 covers 16 residues. The V and J ends lost 3 bases and 3 bases respectively, with 14 bases between them. Germline values: CDR1 SGHTA, CDR2 FQGNSA. CDR3 protein: CASSFSGVWDTGELFF. CDR3 DNA: TGTGCCAGCAGCTTCTCGGGAGTGTGGGACACCGGGGAGCTGTTTTTT.

The V call is TRBV5-6, the J call TRBJ1-6; D gene ambiguous. CDR3 length equals 14 residues. The ends were cut back, 2 bases at V and 8 bases at J, with 11 bases in the middle. The germline V gene has CDR1 SGHDT and CDR2 YYEEEE. CDR3 in amino acids: CASSLIGEYSPLHF. CDR3 in DNA: TGTGCCAGCAGCTTAATCGGCGAGTATTCACCCCTCCACTTT.

The chain links TRBV12-3 or TRBV12-4 to TRBJ1-2; D unresolved. The length of the CDR3 is 11 residues. V lost 6 bases and J 8 bases, leaving 10 bases between the germline ends. The CDR3 spells CASRGRSGYTF. Here the CDR3 DNA reads TGTGCCAGCAGGGGGAGGTCAGGCTACACCTTC.

This chain connects TRBV10-2 to TRBJ2-7; 8 bases are shared with TRBD1. J gave up 3 bases and V 3 bases, and 10 bases lay outside the gene matches. The CDR3 runs to 16 residues. Germline CDR1 is WSHSY and CDR2 is SAAADI. The DNA of the CDR3 is TGCGCCAGCAGTGATATCGGACAGGGAACCCTCTACGAGCAGTACTTC. Its protein is CASSDIGQGTLYEQYF.

The genes are TRBV10-3 and TRBJ2-7; D may be TRBD2 (6 bases). In germline, CDR1 is ENHRY, CDR2 SYGVKD. This CDR3 is built from 15 residues. Deletions cut 3 bases from V and 5 bases from J, with 17 bases between. The DNA for the CDR3 is TGTGCCATCAGTGACAGGACTACCCTGATGAACGAGCAGTACTTC. It yields the protein CAISDRTTLMNEQYF.

This chain links TRBV6-6 with TRBJ2-7; D possibly corresponds to TRBD1 (6 bases). This CDR3 spans 11 amino acids. CDR1 and CDR2 (germline): MNHNY, SVGAGI (reference sequence). The V end lost 8 bases, the J end lost 4 bases, and 9 bases lay between the germline ends. CDR3 nucleotides: TGTGCCAGCTTACAGGGTTACGAGCAGTACTTC. This encodes CASLQGYEQYF.

This chain joins TRBV6-5 and TRBJ1-4; tentatively, D is TRBD1 (5 bases). This CDR3 comprises 15 residues. The ends were cut back, 9 bases at V and 8 bases at J, with 22 bases in the middle. Germline V lookup: CDR1 MNHEY, CDR2 SVGAGI. In DNA, the CDR3 is TGTGCCAGGCCCTTTAAGCTCCTGGGGGGAGAAAAACTGTTTTTT. It specifies CARPFKLLGGEKLFF.

In its sample, this clone was seen a few times. The chain is built from TRBV25-1 and TRBJ1-3; D is undetermined. V shed 1 base and J shed 2 bases, with 12 bases lying between them. The CDR3 is made up of 16 amino acids. Germline CDR1 is MGHDK and CDR2 is SYGVNS. The DNA of the CDR3 is TGTGCCAGCAGTGAATCTCGGGGTTCCGCTGGAAACACCATATATTTT. Encoded protein: CASSESRGSAGNTIYF.